This T cell receptor (beta chain) is drawn from a study of CD8+ T cells in alopecia areata. Study-wide results and limits: Greater clonality was observed in lesional scalp samples, especially alopecia totalis/universalis, versus normal scalp.

RNA extraction and reverse transcription yielded cDNA as sequencing template. Sequencing was performed with immunoSEQ multiplex PCR; in TCRdb, only in-frame clones are kept and a portion is missing. The sample lists around 190,000 clones; approximately 61% were seen once. This clone appeared once. Its antigen is not known. The CDR3 is made up of 12 amino acids. Looked up from germline, CDR1 is SQVTM and CDR2 is ANQGSEA. The germline V and J ends were trimmed by 4 bases and 6 bases, with 10 bases remaining between them. Described treatment: oral pan-JAK inhibitor, 5-10 mg twice daily. Sorting separated CD4+ and CD8+ T cells out of PBMCs.

This chain joins TRBV29-1 and TRBJ1-5; unclear D gene. This sequence was found in a human donor with alopecia areata. This specimen consisted of CD4+ T cells sorted from blood, obtained at week 24, from a patient treated with tofacitinib. DNA for the CDR3: TGCAGCGTTGCCCCCCTTAGTCAGCCCCAGCATTTT. It translates to CSVAPLSQPQHF. The variable domain in full, with the rest retrieved from reference TRBV29-1 and TRBJ1-5, is SAVISQKPSRDICQRGTSLTIQCQVDSQVTMMFWYRQQPGQSLTLIATANQGSEATYESGFVIDKFPISRPNLTFSTLTVSNMSPEDSSIYLCSVAPLSQPQHFGDGTRLSIL.